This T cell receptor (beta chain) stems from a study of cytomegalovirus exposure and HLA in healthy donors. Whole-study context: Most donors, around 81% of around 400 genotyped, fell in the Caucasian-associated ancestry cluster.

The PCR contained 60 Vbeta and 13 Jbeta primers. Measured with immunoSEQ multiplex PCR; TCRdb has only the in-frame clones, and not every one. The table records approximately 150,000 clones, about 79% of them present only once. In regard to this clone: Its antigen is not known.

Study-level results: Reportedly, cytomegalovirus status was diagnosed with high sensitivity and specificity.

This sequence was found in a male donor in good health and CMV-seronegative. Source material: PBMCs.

The CDR3 sequence is CASSQGAGVTDTQYF. CDR3 sequence (DNA): TGCGCCAGCAGCCAAGGGGCAGGGGTGACAGATACGCAGTATTTT. The V call is TRBV4-3, the J call TRBJ2-3, with D maybe TRBD1 (6 bases). With 1 base removed from V and 3 bases from J, the gap between germline ends came to 11 bases. Germline CDR1 LGHNA, CDR2 YSLEER. The CDR3 contains 15 residues.